The 5 T cell receptor beta chains given below trace back to one sample, sequenced in a study of cytomegalovirus exposure and HLA in healthy donors. A multiplex PCR was run with 60 Vbeta primers and 13 Jbeta primers. Only in-frame clones appear in the TCRdb table, and some are missing; sequencing was by immunoSEQ multiplex PCR. Altogether about 160,000 clones are present, over 60% being singletons, with the ten largest covering approximately 3%. The sequenced material came from PBMCs. These TCRs come from a young woman in good health and CMV-seronegative.

V usage is TRBV27 and J usage is TRBJ1-4, with 8 nucleotides matching TRBD1. The CDR3 covers 14 residues. The V segment lost 2 bases and the J segment 8 bases; nucleotides outside the gene matches: 4. Germline V lookup: CDR1 MNHEY, CDR2 SMNVEV (reference sequence). DNA of the CDR3: TGTGCCAGCAGTTTAACAGGGGGGCAGGAAAAACTGTTTTTT. Protein: CASSLTGGQEKLFF.

This clone was seen more than once but under ten times. The chain combines TRBV29-1 with TRBJ1-3; 8 bases are a match to TRBD1. V lost 6 bases to trimming and J lost 1 base; unmatched junction nucleotides: 5. Germline loops: CDR1 SQVTM, CDR2 ANQGSEA. The CDR3 has 14 residues. The chain's CDR3 is CSVGDRSSGNTIYF. The CDR3 DNA reads TGCAGCGTAGGGGACAGGTCGTCTGGAAACACCATATATTTT.

This clone is labeled medium-sized. The gene calls are TRBV29-1 and TRBJ1-1, with a tentative D call TRBD1 (5 bases). The CDR3 is 14 residues long. CDR1 and CDR2 (germline): SQVTM, ANQGSEA. Trimming left V 7 bases short and J 4 bases short, with 19 bases between. The CDR3 loop is CSGVAGMGSTEAFF. For the CDR3, the DNA is TGCAGCGGGGTGGCAGGGATGGGTAGCACTGAAGCTTTCTTT.

The rearrangement uses TRBV15 and TRBJ1-1; D gene uncertain. This CDR3 comprises 15 residues. V lost 11 bases, J lost 2 bases, and 21 bases lay in between. Germline CDR1 LNHNV, CDR2 YYDKDF (reference sequence). CDR3 sequence reads: CASTDGEKYNTEAFF. The CDR3 DNA reads TGTGCCTCAACCGACGGGGAAAAATATAACACTGAAGCTTTCTTT.

The V and J genes are TRBV4-2 and TRBJ1-5, with no clear D. V was trimmed by 0 bases and J by 4 bases, leaving 4 bases between them. The germline V gene has CDR1 LGHNA and CDR2 YNFKEQ. The CDR3 runs to 13 residues. Written as DNA, the CDR3 is TGTGCCAGCAGCCAAGACCTAAATCAGCCCCAGCATTTT. Residues: CASSQDLNQPQHF.